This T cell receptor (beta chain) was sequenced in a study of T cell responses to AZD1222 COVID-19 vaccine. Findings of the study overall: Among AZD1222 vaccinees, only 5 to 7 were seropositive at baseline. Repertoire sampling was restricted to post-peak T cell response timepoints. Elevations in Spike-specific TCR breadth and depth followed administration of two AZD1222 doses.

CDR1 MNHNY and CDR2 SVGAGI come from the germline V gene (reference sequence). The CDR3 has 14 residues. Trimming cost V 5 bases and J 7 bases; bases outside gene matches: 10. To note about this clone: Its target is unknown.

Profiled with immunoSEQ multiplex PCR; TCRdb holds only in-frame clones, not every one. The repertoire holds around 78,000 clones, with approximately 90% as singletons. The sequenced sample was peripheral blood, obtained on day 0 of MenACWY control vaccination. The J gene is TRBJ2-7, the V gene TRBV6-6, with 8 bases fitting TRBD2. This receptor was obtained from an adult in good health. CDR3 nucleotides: TGTGCCAGCAGTCCGGGACTAGGGGATCTGGAGCAGTACTTC. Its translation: CASSPGLGDLEQYF.